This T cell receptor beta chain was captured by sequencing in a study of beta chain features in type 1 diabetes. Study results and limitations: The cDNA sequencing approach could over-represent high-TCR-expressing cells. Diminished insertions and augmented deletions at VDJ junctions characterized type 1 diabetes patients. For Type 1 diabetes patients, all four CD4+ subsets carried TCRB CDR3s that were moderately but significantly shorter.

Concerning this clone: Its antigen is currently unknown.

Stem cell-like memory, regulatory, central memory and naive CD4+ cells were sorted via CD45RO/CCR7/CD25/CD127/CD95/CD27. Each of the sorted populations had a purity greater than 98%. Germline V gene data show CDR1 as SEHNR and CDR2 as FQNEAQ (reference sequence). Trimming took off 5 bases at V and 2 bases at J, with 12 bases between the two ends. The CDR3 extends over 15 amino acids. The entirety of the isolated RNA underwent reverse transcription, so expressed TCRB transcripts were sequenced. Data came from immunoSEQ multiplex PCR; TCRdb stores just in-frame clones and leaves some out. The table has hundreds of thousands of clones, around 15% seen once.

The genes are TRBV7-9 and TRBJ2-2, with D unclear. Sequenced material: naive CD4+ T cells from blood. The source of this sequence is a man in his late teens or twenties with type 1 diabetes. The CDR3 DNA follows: TGTGCCAGCAGCCTAGGATTCCAAAACACCGGGGAGCTGTTTTTT. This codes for CASSLGFQNTGELFF.